The 17 T cell receptor beta chains given below trace back to one sample, sequenced in a study of CD8+CD57+ T cells in acquired aplastic anemia. Both TCR beta VDJ combination and CDR3 sequence profiling were carried out. Genomic DNA was the template for this profiling. TCRdb reprocessed the reads with MiXCR, giving one entry per CDR3 protein. The sample lists about 270,000 distinct CDR3 sequences; roughly three fifths were seen once. Material for sequencing was sorted CD4+, CD8+, or CD8+CD57+ T cells (not recorded which) from PBMCs. The receptors derive from a human donor with severe aplastic anemia or a healthy control (not recorded which).

The chain joins TRBV7-9 to TRBJ1-5; 9 bases are shared with TRBD1. The CDR3 has 16 amino acids. The germline V gene encodes CDR1 SEHNR and CDR2 FQNEAQ (reference sequence). Trimming removed 1 base from V and 4 bases from J; junction bases left unmatched: 5. The CDR3 bases are TGTGCCAGCAGCTTAGGATCCGGGACAGGGAATCAGCCCCAGCATTTT. Amino acids: CASSLGSGTGNQPQHF. Using reference TRBV7-9 and TRBJ1-5 for the parts outside the CDR3, the full variable domain is DTGVSQNPRHKITKRGQNVTFRCDPISEHNRLYWYRQTLGQGPEFLTYFQNEAQLEKSRLLSDRFSAERPKGSFSTLEIQRTEQGDSAMYLCASSLGSGTGNQPQHFGDGTRLSIL.

Many counts were recorded for this clonotype. J is TRBJ1-4 and V is TRBV2; D is ambiguous. The V gene lost 5 bases and the J gene lost 8 bases, with 21 bases spanning the gap. Germline CDR1 reads SNHLY; CDR2 reads FYNNEI. The CDR3 spans 16 residues. The CDR3 nucleotides are TGTGCCAGCAGTTGGACCCCCCCCGGGTCTCCCGAAAAACTGTTTTTT. The encoded protein is CASSWTPPGSPEKLFF.

The V gene is TRBV6-9, the J gene TRBJ2-1; TRBD1 aligns across 8 bases. The CDR3 is 14 amino acids. The V gene end was trimmed by 5 bases and the J gene end by 4 bases; junction bases not matched to a gene: 4. The germline CDR1 and CDR2 sequences are MNHGY and SVAAGI. The CDR3 DNA follows: TGTGCCAGCAGTGGTCAGGGGGCGTACAATGAGCAGTTCTTC. Residues: CASSGQGAYNEQFF.

With regard to this clonotype: A read error may account for a junction end that differs from germline. The CDR3 loop is CASSLNGETQYF. The CDR3 DNA is TGTGCTAGCAGCCTAAATGGAGAGACCCAGTACTTC. The V and J genes are TRBV7-7 and TRBJ2-5; D unresolved. The CDR3 extends over 12 amino acids. Per germline, CDR1 SSHAT and CDR2 FNYEAQ (reference sequence).

V usage is TRBV7-6 and J usage is TRBJ1-3; TRBD1 might be the D (5 bases). The V gene lost 4 bases and the J gene lost 0 bases, with 7 bases spanning the gap. In germline, CDR1 is SGHVS, CDR2 FNYEAQ. This CDR3 spans 14 amino acids. In nucleotides, the CDR3 is TGTGCCAGCAGCTACAGGCGCTCTGGAAACACCATATATTTT. Translated, it gives CASSYRRSGNTIYF. The variable domain in full, completed from reference TRBV7-6 and TRBJ1-3, reads GAGVSQSPRYKVTKRGQDVALRCDPISGHVSLYWYRQALGQGPEFLTYFNYEAQQDKSGLPNDRFSAERPEGSISTLTIQRTEQRDSAMYRCASSYRRSGNTIYFGEGSWLTVV.

V is TRBV6-6 and J is TRBJ1-5; D might be TRBD1 (5 bases). This CDR3 is 15 amino acids long. With 7 bases removed from V and 0 bases from J, the gap between germline ends came to 13 bases. The germline V gene encodes CDR1 MNHNY and CDR2 SVGAGI (reference sequence). CDR3: CASKKTEYSNQPQHF. CDR3 coding DNA: TGTGCCAGCAAAAAGACAGAATATAGCAATCAGCCCCAGCATTTT.

The chain carries TRBV19 and TRBJ2-1; 8 bases are a match to TRBD1. The CDR3 loop spans 15 amino acids. Germline values: CDR1 LNHDA, CDR2 SQIVND (reference sequence). The junction had 15 bases not matched to a gene; V was cut back by 11 bases and J by 6 bases. The CDR3 loop reads CASQIGTGRVNEQFF. The CDR3 region has the DNA TGTGCCTCCCAGATCGGGACAGGTAGGGTCAATGAGCAGTTCTTC. Full variable domain (remainder filled in from reference TRBV19 and TRBJ2-1): DGGITQSPKYLFRKEGQNVTLSCEQNLNHDAMYWYRQDPGQGLRLIYYSQIVNDFQKGDIAEGYSVSREKKESFPLTVTSAQKNPTAFYLCASQIGTGRVNEQFFGPGTRLTVL.

A word on this clonotype: This sequence may be a read error, since a much larger clone differs from it by one base. The chain carries TRBV3-1 and TRBJ2-4; unclear D gene. The CDR3 is made up of 14 amino acids. The germline gives CDR1 LGHDT, CDR2 YNNKEL (reference sequence). The CDR3 is CASSPSRSKNIRYF. The CDR3 DNA follows: TGTGCCAGCAGCCCATCCCGATCCAAAAACATTCGGTACTTC.

The rearrangement joins TRBV7-2 to TRBJ2-5; D unclear. Per germline, CDR1 SGHTA and CDR2 FQGNSA. V was clipped by 3 bases and J by 1 base, with 9 bases between them. The CDR3 totals 14 residues. The chain's CDR3 is CASSFQPSQETQYF. The CDR3 DNA reads TGTGCCAGCAGCTTTCAACCGAGCCAAGAGACCCAGTACTTC.

The V call is TRBV10-3, the J call TRBJ1-1; 8 nucleotides align to TRBD1. The CDR3 spans 15 residues. V was clipped by 3 bases and J by 5 bases; unmatched bases: 8. The germline gives CDR1 ENHRY, CDR2 SYGVKD. The CDR3 DNA reads TGTGCCATCAGTGAATCCGGGACAGGCTCAACTGAAGCTTTCTTT. Its protein is CAISESGTGSTEAFF.

The V gene is TRBV20-1, the J gene TRBJ2-1; 7 bases agree with TRBD1. Per germline, CDR1 DFQATT and CDR2 SNEGSKA (reference sequence). There are 15 residues in the CDR3. The junction had 7 bases not matched to a gene; V was cut back by 3 bases and J by 2 bases. For the CDR3, the DNA is TGCAGTGCTAGCGACATACAGGGGACCTACAATGAGCAGTTCTTC. It encodes CSASDIQGTYNEQFF.

This clonotype has only one observation. The chain is built from TRBV20-1 and TRBJ2-3; D perhaps matches TRBD2 (6 bases). The germline CDR1 and CDR2 sequences are DFQATT and SNEGSKA (reference sequence). CDR3 length: 17 residues. With 0 bases removed from V and 2 bases from J, the gap between germline ends came to 18 bases. CDR3 DNA sequence: TGCAGTGCTAGAGATTCAGGAGGGAGAAGACACACAGATACGCAGTATTTT. This gives the protein CSARDSGGRRHTDTQYF.

This chain connects TRBV29-1 to TRBJ1-1; possible D gene TRBD1, 5 bases. Germline V gene sequence: CDR1 SQVTM, CDR2 ANQGSEA. The CDR3 runs 14 residues. V lost 0 bases and J 7 bases, leaving 15 bases between the germline ends. The CDR3 sequence: CSVEDQRGTNEAFF. The CDR3 nucleotides read TGCAGCGTTGAAGATCAACGGGGGACGAATGAAGCTTTCTTT.

The chain carries TRBV7-3 and TRBJ2-5; 8 bases match TRBD2. The CDR3 has 16 residues. CDR1 is SGHTA and CDR2 is FQGTGA in the germline V gene. J was trimmed by 4 bases and V by 5 bases; bases with no gene match: 12. The CDR3 protein is CASSLRAGAFRETQYF. The CDR3 region has the DNA TGTGCCAGCAGCCTACGAGCGGGAGCTTTCCGAGAGACCCAGTACTTC.

This clonotype was recorded at least ten times. V and J are TRBV18 and TRBJ2-3; D not certain. The V gene lost 2 bases and the J gene lost 0 bases, with 6 bases spanning the gap. CDR3 length: 14 amino acids. Germline V gene lookup returns CDR1 KGHSH and CDR2 LQKENI. CDR3 loop: CASSPTLSTDTQYF. As DNA, the CDR3 is TGTGCCAGCTCACCAACTCTAAGCACAGATACGCAGTATTTT. Looking up the rest from reference TRBV18 and TRBJ2-3 gives the full variable domain: NAGVMQNPRHLVRRRGQEARLRCSPMKGHSHVYWYRQLPEEGLKFMVYLQKENIIDESGMPKERFSAEFPKEGPSILRIQQVVRGDSAAYFCASSPTLSTDTQYFGPGTRLTVL.

A note on this clonotype: With a much larger clone just one base away, this may be a read error. This rearrangement joins TRBV7-2 to TRBJ1-4; D not certain. Germline V gene lookup returns CDR1 SGHTA and CDR2 FQGNSA. V was shortened by 2 bases and J by 8 bases, with 15 bases between the two germline ends. CDR3 length: 15 residues. This CDR3 reads CASSLSPCRREKLFF. The CDR3 nucleotides read TGTGCCAGCAGCTTATCCCCATGTAGAAGAGAAAAACTGTTTTTT.

In its sample, this clonotype was seen many times. The chain links TRBV5-1 to TRBJ1-5; 9 bases line up with TRBD1. Germline V gene sequence: CDR1 SGHRS, CDR2 YFSETQ. The CDR3 runs 16 residues. J lost 0 bases, V lost 5 bases, and 6 bases had no gene match. CDR3 in amino acids: CASRIGTGNSNQPQHF. The CDR3 nucleotides read TGCGCCAGCAGGATAGGGACAGGGAATAGCAATCAGCCCCAGCATTTT.